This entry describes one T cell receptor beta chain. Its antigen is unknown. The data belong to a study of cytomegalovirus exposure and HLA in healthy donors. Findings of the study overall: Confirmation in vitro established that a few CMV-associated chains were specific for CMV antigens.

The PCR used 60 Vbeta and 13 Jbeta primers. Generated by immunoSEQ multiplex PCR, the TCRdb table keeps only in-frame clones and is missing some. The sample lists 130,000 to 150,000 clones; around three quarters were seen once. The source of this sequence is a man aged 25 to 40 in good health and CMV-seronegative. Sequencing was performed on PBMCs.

DNA for the CDR3: TGTGCCAGCCAGACTAGCGGGGGGATGCAAACGCAGTATTTT. Translation: CASQTSGGMQTQYF. The chain is built from TRBV6-5 and TRBJ2-3; 13 bases are a match to TRBD2. The CDR3 covers 14 residues. Germline V gene sequence: CDR1 MNHEY, CDR2 SVGAGI. V shed 8 bases and J 9 bases; nucleotides not matched to a gene: 8.